Each of the 23 T cell receptor beta chains below was sequenced from the same sample in a study of cytomegalovirus exposure and HLA in healthy donors. The PCR had 60 Vbeta and 13 Jbeta primers. Assay used: immunoSEQ multiplex PCR; TCRdb lists only in-frame clones, some missing. The sample yields more than 85,000 clones, approximately 68% seen once. Sequencing was carried out using PBMCs. These receptors all come from a woman under 30 in good health and CMV-seropositive.

The V gene is TRBV27, the J gene TRBJ1-2; 9 bases agree with TRBD1. This CDR3 has 16 residues. Germline-derived CDR1 and CDR2 are MNHEY and SMNVEV (reference sequence). The junction had 7 bases not matched to a gene; V was cut back by 5 bases and J by 0 bases. The DNA for the CDR3 is TGTGCCAGCAGTCTCGGACAGGGGCCCACTAACTATGGCTACACCTTC. Its translation is CASSLGQGPTNYGYTF.

This sequence joins TRBV28 and TRBJ2-7, with D perhaps matching TRBD1 (5 bases). V lost 7 bases and J 5 bases, leaving 18 bases between the germline ends. The V gene's germline CDR1 is MDHEN and CDR2 SYDVKM. The CDR3 has 14 amino acids. The CDR3 loop is CASTRAWKADEQYF. Here the CDR3 DNA reads TGTGCCAGCACCAGGGCATGGAAGGCTGACGAGCAGTACTTC.

The chain uses TRBV7-9 and TRBJ1-1; D not resolved. The CDR3 runs 19 residues. The germline V gene has CDR1 SEHNR and CDR2 FQNEAQ (reference sequence). V was pared by 3 bases and J by 0 bases, with 23 bases between. The CDR3 DNA follows: TGTGCCAGCAGCTTGTGGGCGATACTCCCGCCTCCTATGAACACTGAAGCTTTCTTT. Protein product: CASSLWAILPPPMNTEAFF.

The genes are TRBV9 and TRBJ1-3; no clear D. The CDR3 sequence is 14 residues long. Trimming pared 0 bases from V and 4 bases from J, leaving 8 bases between. Germline CDR1 is SGDLS and CDR2 is YYNGEE. The CDR3 coding sequence is TGTGCCAGCAGCGTAGAAGCAGGAGGAAACACCATATATTTT. This gives the protein CASSVEAGGNTIYF.

This clone appeared a few times. V gene TRBV6-1 combines with J gene TRBJ1-3; D unresolved. The ends were cut back, 2 bases at V and 0 bases at J, with 8 bases in the middle. The CDR3 has 15 amino acids. The V gene's germline CDR1 is MNHNS and CDR2 SASEGT. The CDR3 reads CASSERSYSGNTIYF. The CDR3 DNA is TGTGCCAGCAGTGAAAGGAGCTACTCTGGAAACACCATATATTTT.

The CDR3 DNA reads as TGTGCCAGCAGCCTTACGCCGGGACAGGGTGAAGCTTTCTTT. Its translation: CASSLTPGQGEAFF. This chain connects TRBV28 to TRBJ1-1; TRBD1 aligns across 9 bases. The CDR3 is 14 amino acids. Per germline, CDR1 MDHEN and CDR2 SYDVKM. Trimming removed 6 bases from V and 7 bases from J; junction bases left unmatched: 9. Full variable domain (outside the CDR3, taken from reference TRBV28 and TRBJ1-1): DVKVTQSSRYLVKRTGEKVFLECVQDMDHENMFWYRQDPGLGLRLIYFSYDVKMKEKGDIPEGYSVSREKKERFSLILESASTNQTSMYLCASSLTPGQGEAFFGQGTRLTVV.

V and J are TRBV15 and TRBJ2-1, with unresolved D. V dropped 1 base and J dropped 0 bases, with 10 bases sitting between them. Germline values: CDR1 LNHNV, CDR2 YYDKDF (reference sequence). The CDR3 sequence is 16 residues long. The CDR3: CATSRAATASYNEQFF. CDR3 nucleotides: TGTGCCACCAGCAGAGCTGCTACCGCCTCCTACAATGAGCAGTTCTTC.

The rearrangement joins TRBV18 to TRBJ2-5; TRBD1 matches 10 bases. Germline CDR1 is KGHSH and CDR2 is LQKENI. The CDR3 sequence is 15 residues long. The V segment lost 3 bases and the J segment 5 bases; nucleotides outside the gene matches: 6. The CDR3 reads CASSPDRGRWETQYF. The CDR3 nucleotides are TGTGCCAGCTCACCCGACAGGGGGCGGTGGGAGACCCAGTACTTC.

The chain carries TRBV28 and TRBJ1-2; D call uncertain. V lost 9 bases and J 6 bases, leaving 5 bases between the germline ends. The CDR3 spans 9 residues. In germline, CDR1 is MDHEN, CDR2 SYDVKM. DNA for the CDR3: TGTGCCAGACTTCATGGCTACACCTTC. As protein: CARLHGYTF.

The chain links TRBV7-9 to TRBJ2-3; D perhaps matches TRBD2 (5 bases). Germline V gives CDR1 SEHNR, CDR2 FQNEAQ (reference sequence). The CDR3 is 15 residues long. V was pared by 5 bases and J by 5 bases, with 17 bases between. In nucleotides, the CDR3 is TGTGCCAGCAGCCACGGCCGCCTTCGGGGAGATACGCAGTATTTT. Protein: CASSHGRLRGDTQYF.

The V call is TRBV27, the J call TRBJ2-7; maybe TRBD1 (6 bases). The V gene lost 0 bases and the J gene lost 2 bases, with 17 bases spanning the gap. Germline V CDR1 and CDR2: MNHEY, SMNVEV (reference sequence). This CDR3 spans 17 amino acids. The CDR3 DNA reads TGTGCCAGCAGTTTATCGGGGGCCGACATAACAACCTACGAGCAGTACTTC. Its protein is CASSLSGADITTYEQYF.

This clone was detected a few times. The V and J genes are TRBV5-5 and TRBJ2-3; 8 nucleotides match TRBD2. In germline, CDR1 is SGHKS, CDR2 YYEKEE (reference sequence). This CDR3 has 15 residues. Trimming took 6 bases from V and 0 from J; bases not matched to a gene: 6. CDR3 sequence: CASTFSGTSTDTQYF. CDR3 nucleotides: TGTGCCAGCACCTTTAGCGGGACTAGCACAGATACGCAGTATTTT.

This chain links TRBV28 with TRBJ2-1, with unresolved D. V was shortened by 2 bases and J by 5 bases, with 7 bases between the two germline ends. The CDR3 spans 13 residues. CDR1 is MDHEN and CDR2 is SYDVKM in the germline V gene. The CDR3 sequence: CASSLPGDNEQFF. In DNA form, the CDR3 reads TGTGCCAGCAGTTTACCTGGAGACAATGAGCAGTTCTTC.

This sequence joins TRBV7-9 and TRBJ2-3; D is undetermined. Trimming took 1 base from V and 6 from J, leaving 5 bases between them. Germline-derived CDR1 and CDR2 are SEHNR and FQNEAQ (reference sequence). This CDR3 comprises 12 residues. The CDR3 nucleotides read TGTGCCAGCAGCTTAGTAGAGGATACGCAGTATTTT. Translating gives CASSLVEDTQYF.

Of note for this clone: The same CDR3 is also encoded by other DNA sequences in this sample. The V call is TRBV7-6, the J call TRBJ2-7, with 8 positions matching TRBD1. Germline-derived CDR1 and CDR2 are SGHVS and FNYEAQ. This CDR3 spans 14 amino acids. V lost 0 bases and J lost 3; bases outside the gene matches: 1. CDR3 region: CASSLAGQGYEQYF. The CDR3 DNA reads TGTGCCAGCAGCTTAGCAGGACAGGGCTACGAGCAGTACTTC.

The chain links TRBV21-1 to TRBJ2-5; the table's TRBD2 call for D was not verified on the DNA. TRBV21-1 is deemed a pseudogene. This CDR3 comprises 21 residues. The DNA for the CDR3 is TGTGCCAGCAGCAAATTTCGGAGGTTGGCTAGCGGGAGGCCGAACCAAGAGACCCAGTACTTC. It specifies CASSKFRRLASGRPNQETQYF.

The chain couples TRBV6-5 to TRBJ2-7; no reliable D call. This CDR3 region has 11 residues. Germline CDR1 and CDR2: MNHEY and SVGAGI. Trimming left V 4 bases short and J 9 bases short, with 10 bases between. The CDR3 sequence is CASSSVSSQYF. The CDR3 nucleotides read TGTGCCAGCAGTTCTGTTTCCTCGCAGTACTTC.

The V call is TRBV20-1, the J call TRBJ2-5, with TRBD1 matching over 8 bases. Germline V CDR1 and CDR2: DFQATT, SNEGSKA (reference sequence). This CDR3 region has 11 residues. V gave up 6 bases and J gave up 4 bases; unmatched junction bases: 1. The CDR3 DNA follows: TGCAGTGCGGGGACAGGAGAGACCCAGTACTTC. This translates into CSAGTGETQYF.

V usage is TRBV18 and J usage is TRBJ2-5; no reliable D call. CDR1 and CDR2 (germline): KGHSH, LQKENI. The germline V and J ends were trimmed by 3 bases and 3 bases, with 8 bases remaining between them. The CDR3 has 13 residues. CDR3 DNA: TGTGCCAGCTCACCGTACCGAGAAGAGACCCAGTACTTC. This translates into CASSPYREETQYF.

V usage is TRBV6-1 and J usage is TRBJ2-7, with 10 nucleotides matching TRBD1. Looked up from germline, CDR1 is MNHNS and CDR2 is SASEGT. V was pared by 8 bases and J by 0 bases, with 1 base of the junction left unmatched. CDR3 length equals 13 residues. Written as DNA, the CDR3 is TGTGCCAGCCGGGACAGGGGCTCCTACGAGCAGTACTTC. Its translation is CASRDRGSYEQYF.

The rearrangement uses TRBV9 and TRBJ2-1, with 8 nucleotides matching TRBD2. The junction had 11 bases not matched to a gene; V was cut back by 3 bases and J by 3 bases. Germline V gives CDR1 SGDLS, CDR2 YYNGEE. This CDR3 has 17 residues. CDR3 nucleotides: TGTGCCAGCAGCGAAGACCCGGGGGGGACTAGCTACAATGAGCAGTTCTTC. Encoded protein: CASSEDPGGTSYNEQFF.

This clone appeared a few times. The J gene is TRBJ1-1, the V gene TRBV10-3; D perhaps matches TRBD1 (6 bases). Looked up from germline, CDR1 is ENHRY and CDR2 is SYGVKD. The CDR3 is 14 residues long. The germline V and J ends were trimmed by 4 bases and 3 bases, with 12 bases remaining between them. The CDR3 DNA reads as TGTGCCATCAGTGCCCCTCACAGGGACACTGAAGCTTTCTTT. This gives the protein CAISAPHRDTEAFF.

V and J are TRBV28 and TRBJ2-1; D may be TRBD2 (6 bases). V dropped 4 bases and J dropped 3 bases, with 16 bases sitting between them. The length of the CDR3 is 16 residues. The V gene's germline CDR1 is MDHEN and CDR2 SYDVKM. This CDR3 is CASSSQSGGHYNEQFF. CDR3 bases: TGTGCCAGCAGTTCCCAGTCTGGAGGGCACTACAATGAGCAGTTCTTC.